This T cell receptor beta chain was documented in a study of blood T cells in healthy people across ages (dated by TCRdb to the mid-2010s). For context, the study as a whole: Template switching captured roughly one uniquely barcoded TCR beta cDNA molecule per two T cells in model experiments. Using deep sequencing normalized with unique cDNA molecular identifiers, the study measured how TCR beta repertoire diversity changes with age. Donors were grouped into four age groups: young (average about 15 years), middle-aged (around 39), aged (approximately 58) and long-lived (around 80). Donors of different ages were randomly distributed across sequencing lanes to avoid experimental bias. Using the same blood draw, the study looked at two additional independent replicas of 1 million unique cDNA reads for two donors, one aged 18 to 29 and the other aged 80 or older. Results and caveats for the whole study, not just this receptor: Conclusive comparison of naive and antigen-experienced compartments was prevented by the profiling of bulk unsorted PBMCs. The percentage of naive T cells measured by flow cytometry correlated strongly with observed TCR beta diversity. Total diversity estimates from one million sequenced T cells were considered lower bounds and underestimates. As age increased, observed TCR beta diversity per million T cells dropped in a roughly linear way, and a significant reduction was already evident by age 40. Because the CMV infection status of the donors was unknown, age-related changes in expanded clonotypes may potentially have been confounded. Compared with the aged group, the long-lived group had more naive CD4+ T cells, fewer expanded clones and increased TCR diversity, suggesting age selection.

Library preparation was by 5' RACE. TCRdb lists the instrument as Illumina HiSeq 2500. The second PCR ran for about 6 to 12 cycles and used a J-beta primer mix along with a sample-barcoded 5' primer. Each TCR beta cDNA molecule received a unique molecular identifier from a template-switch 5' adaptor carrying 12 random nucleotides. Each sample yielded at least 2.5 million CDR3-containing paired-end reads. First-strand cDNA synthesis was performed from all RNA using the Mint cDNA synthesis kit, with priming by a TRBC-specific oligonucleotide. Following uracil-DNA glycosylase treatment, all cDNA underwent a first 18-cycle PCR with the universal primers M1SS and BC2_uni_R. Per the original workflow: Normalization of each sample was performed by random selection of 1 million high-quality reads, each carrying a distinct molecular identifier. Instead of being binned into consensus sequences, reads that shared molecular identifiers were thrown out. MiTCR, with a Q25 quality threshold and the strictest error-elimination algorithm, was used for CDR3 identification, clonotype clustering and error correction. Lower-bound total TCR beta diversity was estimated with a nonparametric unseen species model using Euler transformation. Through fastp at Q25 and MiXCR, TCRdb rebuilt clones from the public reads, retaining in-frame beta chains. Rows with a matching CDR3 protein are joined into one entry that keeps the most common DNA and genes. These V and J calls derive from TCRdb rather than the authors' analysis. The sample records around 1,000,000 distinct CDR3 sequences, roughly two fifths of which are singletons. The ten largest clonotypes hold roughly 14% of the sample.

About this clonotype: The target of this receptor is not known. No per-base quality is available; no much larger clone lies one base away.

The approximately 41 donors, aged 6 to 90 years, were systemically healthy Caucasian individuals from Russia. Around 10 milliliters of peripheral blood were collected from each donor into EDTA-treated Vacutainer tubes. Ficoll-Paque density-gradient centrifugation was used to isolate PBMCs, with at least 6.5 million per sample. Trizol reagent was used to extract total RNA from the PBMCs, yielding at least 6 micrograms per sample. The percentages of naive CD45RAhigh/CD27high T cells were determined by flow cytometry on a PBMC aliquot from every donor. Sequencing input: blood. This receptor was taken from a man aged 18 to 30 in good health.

CDR3 reads: CASSQEMGLAGGYQKLAKNIQYF. At the DNA level, the sequence is TGTGCCAGCAGCCAAGAAATGGGACTAGCGGGGGGCTACCAAAAATTAGCCAAAAACATTCAGTACTTC. The V gene is TRBV4-2 and the J gene is TRBJ2-4; 15 bases in the junction line up with TRBD2. The germline V and J ends show losses of 0 bases and 0 bases respectively, and no gene match explains 15 bases of the junction. The CDR3 sequence holds 23 residues, the cysteine and phenylalanine included. Just CDR3 DNA is preserved here, 69 bases in frame from base 1. CDR1 and CDR2 are read off the germline V gene as LGHNA and YNFKEQ.